These 8 T cell receptor beta chains originate from one sample sequenced in a study of shared clonotypes between healthy human individuals. Only in-frame clones appear in the TCRdb table, and some are missing; sequencing was by immunoSEQ multiplex PCR. The profile shows some 2.1 million clones, over 85% of them singletons. Sequencing was performed on naive CD4+ T cells sorted from blood. Subset reported: CD45RA+ positively selected. These receptors were collected from a man aged 18 to 29 in good health.

V and J are TRBV2 and TRBJ1-3; D uncertain. The CDR3 runs to 14 residues. The ends were cut back, 4 bases at V and 0 bases at J, with 7 bases in the middle. The germline V gene has CDR1 SNHLY and CDR2 FYNNEI. The CDR3, as DNA: TGTGCCAGCAGTGCGGACTCCTCTGGAAACACCATATATTTT. It yields the protein CASSADSSGNTIYF. The variable domain in full, completed from reference TRBV2 and TRBJ1-3, reads EPEVTQTPSHQVTQMGQEVILRCVPISNHLYFYWYRQILGQKVEFLVSFYNNEISEKSEIFDDQFSVERPDGSNFTLKIRSTKLEDSAMYFCASSADSSGNTIYFGEGSWLTVV.

The genes are TRBV2 and TRBJ2-3; D is ambiguous. CDR3 length equals 13 residues. Trimming shortened V by 4 bases and J by 6 bases, and 11 bases separated the two germline ends. From germline, CDR1 is SNHLY and CDR2 FYNNEI. CDR3: CASSGRVMDTQYF. The CDR3 nucleotides are TGTGCCAGCAGTGGTCGAGTAATGGATACGCAGTATTTT.

To note about this clone: Germline is not matched at one junction end, which may reflect a read error. This chain links TRBV5-4 with TRBJ1-2; D is ambiguous. This CDR3 comprises 11 residues. CDR1 SGHNT and CDR2 YYREEE come from the germline V gene (reference sequence). The CDR3 DNA reads TGTGCCAGCAGCTCAAACTATGGCCACACCTTC. It translates to CASSSNYGHTF.

The chain employs TRBV11-1 and TRBJ1-2, with 7 bases that match TRBD1. After removal of 11 bases from V and 7 bases from J, the junction contained 10 bases not matched to a gene. CDR3 length equals 12 residues. CDR1 SGHAT and CDR2 FQDESV come from the germline V gene (reference sequence). For the CDR3, the DNA is TGTGCCTGGAGTGCAGGGACAGCTGGCTACACCTTC. It translates to CAWSAGTAGYTF. The whole variable domain, remainder taken from reference TRBV11-1 and TRBJ1-2, is EAEVAQSPRYKITEKSQAVAFWCDPISGHATLYWYRQILGQGPELLVQFQDESVVDDSQLPKDRFSAERLKGVDSTLKIQPAELGDSAMYLCAWSAGTAGYTFGSGTRLTVV.

This chain links TRBV27 with TRBJ2-3; D is undetermined. Germline V gene data show CDR1 as MNHEY and CDR2 as SMNVEV (reference sequence). Trimming left V 6 bases short and J 4 bases short, with 8 bases between. CDR3 size: 12 residues. Here the CDR3 reads CASRSRSDTQYF. The CDR3, as DNA: TGTGCCAGCAGATCGCGGTCAGATACGCAGTATTTT.

This clone occurred once. The chain links TRBV2 to TRBJ1-5, with D perhaps TRBD1 (5 bases). The germline CDR1 and CDR2 sequences are SNHLY and FYNNEI. This CDR3 contains 13 residues. With 8 bases removed from V and 4 bases from J, the gap between germline ends came to 12 bases. Written as DNA, the CDR3 is TGTGCCAGCCTCGGGGCGACAAATCAGCCCCAGCATTTT. Its protein product is CASLGATNQPQHF.

In its sample, this clone was seen once. This chain uses TRBV19 with TRBJ2-1; perhaps TRBD1 as D (5 bases). CDR1 and CDR2 from the germline V gene are LNHDA and SQIVND (reference sequence). The germline V and J ends were trimmed by 5 bases and 7 bases, with 21 bases remaining between them. CDR3 length equals 16 residues. This CDR3 is CASSSQDLAWANEQFF. For the CDR3, the DNA is TGTGCCAGTAGTTCACAGGATTTGGCTTGGGCGAATGAGCAGTTCTTC. The whole variable domain, remainder taken from reference TRBV19 and TRBJ2-1, is DGGITQSPKYLFRKEGQNVTLSCEQNLNHDAMYWYRQDPGQGLRLIYYSQIVNDFQKGDIAEGYSVSREKKESFPLTVTSAQKNPTAFYLCASSSQDLAWANEQFFGPGTRLTVL.

This sequence joins TRBV5-4 and TRBJ2-3; TRBD2 is a possible D gene (6 bases). Deletions cut 0 bases from V and 4 bases from J, with 15 bases between. CDR1 and CDR2 from the germline V gene are SGHNT and YYREEE (reference sequence). This CDR3 region has 16 residues. The CDR3 nucleotides are TGTGCCAGCAGCTTGGGACTCACTAGCTTCCCAGATACGCAGTATTTT. Translation: CASSLGLTSFPDTQYF.